The sequence of this TCR beta chain was determined in a study of blood T cell repertoires in COVID-19 (dated by TCRdb to 2018 to 2021). For context, the study as a whole: Samples covering the acute and convalescent phases of COVID-19 were provided by collaborators in the United States, Italy and Spain. The prospective study material was composed of cDNA or gDNA derived from T cells, B-cell-depleted T cells, or PBMCs. Subjects who had been exposed to COVID-19, were actively infected with it, or had recovered from it provided the deeply sampled blood TCRbeta repertoires that made up the dataset. A freely available public database, intended as a resource for researchers studying the immune response to SARS-CoV-2, is where the repertoires were released. The samples were drawn from the first 160 participants of the ongoing ImmuneRACE study and from 950 to 1,500 subjects provided by 6 global collaborators. Nearly every sample came with metadata listing a de-identified subject ID, COVID-19 status, age in years and sex. Where available, HLA class I and class II types were obtained from metadata supplied by the sample provider rather than from assay-based typing. General findings and caveats noted by the study authors: The quantity of clinical and demographic metadata differed by source and by participant and was supplied without curation.

TCRbeta CDR3 regions were amplified from genomic DNA by means of the immunoSEQ Assay, a bias-controlled multiplex PCR. In the source study's methods: The number of nucleated cells in each sample was estimated from the amplification of reference gene primers within the assay. Sequence reads were collapsed and filtered to measure the absolute abundance of every unique TCRbeta CDR3 rearrangement. For each sample, productive Simpson clonality was calculated by taking the square root of Simpson's diversity index across productive rearrangements. In its TCRdb copy, this immuneACCESS table keeps in-frame sequences only and misses some clones. Where compared with another copy, unresolved V genes explain less than half of these, and the others have no known cause. That table furnishes V, J and clone size, whereas the DNA furnished D and trimming. The sample table shows 120,000 or so clones, and about 72% are seen once. Over 6% of the sample goes to the ten largest clones.

Collaborating institutions collected whole blood in K2EDTA tubes following their own protocols. For TCRbeta analysis, collaborators shipped samples as frozen whole blood, isolated PBMCs, or DNA extracted from either of those sample types. Note on this clone: Its cognate antigen has yet to be identified. Base-call qualities are not available, and no considerably larger clone is one nucleotide away.

The sample taken for sequencing was peripheral blood. The sequence was obtained from a woman in her sixties with acute or convalescent COVID-19.

The CDR3 region has the sequence CASSLIGAGSGNTIYF. In nucleotides, the sequence is TGTGCCAGCAGCCTTATTGGGGCAGGCTCTGGAAACACCATATATTTT. The chain was built from TRBV7-2 and TRBJ1-3; TRBD1 is a possible D gene, resting on 5 matching bases. CDR1 and CDR2 are read off the germline V gene as SGHTA and FQGNSA. The CDR3 measures 16 amino acids from cysteine to phenylalanine. Kept here is only the CDR3 DNA, which spans 48 bases and is read in frame from base 1. V drops 5 bases and J drops 0 bases, leaving 14 bases in between.